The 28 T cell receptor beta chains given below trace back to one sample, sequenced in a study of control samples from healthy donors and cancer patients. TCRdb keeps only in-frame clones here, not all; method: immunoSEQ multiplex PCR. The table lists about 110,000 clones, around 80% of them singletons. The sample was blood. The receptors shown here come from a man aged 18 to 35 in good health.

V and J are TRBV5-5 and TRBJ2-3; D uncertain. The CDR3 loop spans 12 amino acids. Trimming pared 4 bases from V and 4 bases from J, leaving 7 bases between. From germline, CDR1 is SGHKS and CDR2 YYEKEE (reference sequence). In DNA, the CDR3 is TGTGCCAGCAGCGCAGTTTCAGATACGCAGTATTTT. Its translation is CASSAVSDTQYF.

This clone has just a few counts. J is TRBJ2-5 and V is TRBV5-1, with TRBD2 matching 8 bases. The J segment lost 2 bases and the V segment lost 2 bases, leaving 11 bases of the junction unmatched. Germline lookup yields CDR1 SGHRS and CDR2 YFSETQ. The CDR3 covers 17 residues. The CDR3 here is CASSLGDGGGLQETQYF. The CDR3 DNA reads TGCGCCAGCAGCTTAGGGGACGGCGGGGGGCTACAAGAGACCCAGTACTTC.

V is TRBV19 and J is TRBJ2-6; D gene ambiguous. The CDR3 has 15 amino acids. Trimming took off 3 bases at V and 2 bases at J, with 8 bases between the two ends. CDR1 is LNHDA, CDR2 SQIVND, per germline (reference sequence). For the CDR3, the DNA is TGTGCCAGTAGTATGGGCCGGGCTGGGGCCAACGTCCTGACTTTC. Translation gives CASSMGRAGANVLTF.

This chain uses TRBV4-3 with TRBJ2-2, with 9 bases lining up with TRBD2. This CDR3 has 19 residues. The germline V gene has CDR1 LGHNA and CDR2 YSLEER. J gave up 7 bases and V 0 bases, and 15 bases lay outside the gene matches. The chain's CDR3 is CASSQEASSSGGLDGELFF. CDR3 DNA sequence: TGCGCCAGCAGCCAAGAAGCCTCGAGTAGCGGGGGACTTGACGGGGAGCTGTTTTTT.

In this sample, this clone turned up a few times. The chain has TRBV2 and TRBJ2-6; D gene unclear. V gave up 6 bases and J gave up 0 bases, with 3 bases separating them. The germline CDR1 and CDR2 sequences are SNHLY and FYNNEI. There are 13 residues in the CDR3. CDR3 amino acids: CASSFSGANVLTF. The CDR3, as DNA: TGTGCCAGCAGCTTCTCTGGGGCCAACGTCCTGACTTTC.

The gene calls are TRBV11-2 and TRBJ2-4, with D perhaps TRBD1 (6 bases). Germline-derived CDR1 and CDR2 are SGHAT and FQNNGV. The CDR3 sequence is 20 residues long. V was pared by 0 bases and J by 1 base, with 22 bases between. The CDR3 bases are TGTGCCAGCAGCTTAGAGAGGGAACACAGGGAAGGGGTTGCCAAAAACATTCAGTACTTC. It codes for CASSLEREHREGVAKNIQYF.

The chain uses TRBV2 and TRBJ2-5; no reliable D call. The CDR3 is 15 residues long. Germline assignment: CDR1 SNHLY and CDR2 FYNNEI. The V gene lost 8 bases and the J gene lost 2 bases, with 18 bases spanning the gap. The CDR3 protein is CASLIGQRKQETQYF. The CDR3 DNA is TGTGCCAGCCTTATCGGTCAACGGAAACAAGAGACCCAGTACTTC.

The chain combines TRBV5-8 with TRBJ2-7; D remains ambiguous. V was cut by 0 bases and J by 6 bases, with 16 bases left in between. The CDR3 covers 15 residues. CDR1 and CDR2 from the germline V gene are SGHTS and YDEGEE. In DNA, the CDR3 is TGTGCCAGCAGCTTGGTGGTGGCTGACCCGCGCGAGCAGTACGTC. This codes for CASSLVVADPREQYV.

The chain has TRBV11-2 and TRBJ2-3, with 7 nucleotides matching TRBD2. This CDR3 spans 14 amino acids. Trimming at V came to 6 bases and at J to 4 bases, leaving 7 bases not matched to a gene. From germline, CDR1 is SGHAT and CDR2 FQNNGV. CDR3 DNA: TGTGCCAGCAGATTGACTAGCTACTCAGATACGCAGTATTTT. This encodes CASRLTSYSDTQYF. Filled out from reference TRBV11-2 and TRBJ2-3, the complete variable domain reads EAGVAQSPRYKIIEKRQSVAFWCNPISGHATLYWYQQILGQGPKLLIQFQNNGVVDDSQLPKDRFSAERLKGVDSTLKIQPAKLEDSAVYLCASRLTSYSDTQYFGPGTRLTVL.

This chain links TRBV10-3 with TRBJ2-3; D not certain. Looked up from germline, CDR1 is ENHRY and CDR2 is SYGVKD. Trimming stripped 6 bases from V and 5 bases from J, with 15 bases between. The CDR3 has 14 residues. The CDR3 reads CAISTAAFLDTQYF. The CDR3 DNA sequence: TGTGCCATCAGCACCGCGGCGTTCCTAGATACGCAGTATTTT.

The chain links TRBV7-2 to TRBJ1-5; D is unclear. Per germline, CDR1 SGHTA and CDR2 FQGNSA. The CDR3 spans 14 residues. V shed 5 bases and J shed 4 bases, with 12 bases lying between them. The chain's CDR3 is CASSPPGINQPQHF. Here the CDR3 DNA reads TGTGCCAGCAGCCCACCTGGGATTAATCAGCCCCAGCATTTT.

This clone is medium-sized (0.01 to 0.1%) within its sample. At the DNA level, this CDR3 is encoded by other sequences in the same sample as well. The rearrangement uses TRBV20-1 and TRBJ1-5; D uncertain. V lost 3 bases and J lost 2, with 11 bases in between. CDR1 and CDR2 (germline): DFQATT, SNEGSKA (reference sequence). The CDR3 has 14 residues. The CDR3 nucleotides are TGCAGTGCTAGTAACCCTGGGGGCAATCAGCCCCAGCATTTT. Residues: CSASNPGGNQPQHF.

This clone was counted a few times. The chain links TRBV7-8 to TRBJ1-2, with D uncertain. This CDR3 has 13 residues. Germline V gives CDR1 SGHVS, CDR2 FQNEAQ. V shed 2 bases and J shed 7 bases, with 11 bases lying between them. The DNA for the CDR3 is TGTGCCAGCAGCTTAAACGGGTTTAGTGGCTACACCTTC. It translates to CASSLNGFSGYTF.

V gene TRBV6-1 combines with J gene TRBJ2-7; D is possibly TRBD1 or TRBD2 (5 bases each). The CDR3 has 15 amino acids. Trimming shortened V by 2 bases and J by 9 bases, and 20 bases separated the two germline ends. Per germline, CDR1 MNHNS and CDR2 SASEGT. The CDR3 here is CASSEPGRVSTGQYF. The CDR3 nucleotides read TGTGCCAGCAGTGAACCGGGACGGGTCTCGACCGGGCAGTACTTC.

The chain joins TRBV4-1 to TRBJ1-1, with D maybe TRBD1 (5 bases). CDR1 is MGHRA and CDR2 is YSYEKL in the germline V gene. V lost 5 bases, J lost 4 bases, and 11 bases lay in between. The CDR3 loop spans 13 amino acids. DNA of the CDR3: TGCGCCAGCAGCGGCGGCGGGGGCACTGAAGCTTTCTTT. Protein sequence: CASSGGGGTEAFF.

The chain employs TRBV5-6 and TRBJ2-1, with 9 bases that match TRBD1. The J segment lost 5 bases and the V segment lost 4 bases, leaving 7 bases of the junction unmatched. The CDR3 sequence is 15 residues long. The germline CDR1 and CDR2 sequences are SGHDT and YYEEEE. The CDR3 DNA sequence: TGTGCCAGCAGCCTTGGGGACAGGGACGACAATGAGCAGTTCTTC. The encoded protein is CASSLGDRDDNEQFF. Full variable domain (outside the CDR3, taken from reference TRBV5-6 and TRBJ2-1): DAGVTQSPTHLIKTRGQQVTLRCSPKSGHDTVSWYQQALGQGPQFIFQYYEEEERQRGNFPDRFSGHQFPNYSSELNVNALLLGDSALYLCASSLGDRDDNEQFFGPGTRLTVL.

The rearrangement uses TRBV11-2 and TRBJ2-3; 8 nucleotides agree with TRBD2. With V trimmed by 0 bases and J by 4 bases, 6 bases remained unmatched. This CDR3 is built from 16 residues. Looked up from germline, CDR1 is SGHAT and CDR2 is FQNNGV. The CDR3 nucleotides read TGTGCCAGCAGCTTAGATATATCGGGGGGGCCAGATACGCAGTATTTT. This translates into CASSLDISGGPDTQYF. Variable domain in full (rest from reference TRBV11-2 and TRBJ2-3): EAGVAQSPRYKIIEKRQSVAFWCNPISGHATLYWYQQILGQGPKLLIQFQNNGVVDDSQLPKDRFSAERLKGVDSTLKIQPAKLEDSAVYLCASSLDISGGPDTQYFGPGTRLTVL.

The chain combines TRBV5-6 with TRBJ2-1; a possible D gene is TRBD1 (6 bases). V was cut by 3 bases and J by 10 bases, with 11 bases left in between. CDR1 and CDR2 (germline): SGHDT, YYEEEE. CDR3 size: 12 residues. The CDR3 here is CASSSSRGEQFF. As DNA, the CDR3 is TGTGCCAGCAGCTCAAGTAGGGGGGAGCAGTTCTTC.

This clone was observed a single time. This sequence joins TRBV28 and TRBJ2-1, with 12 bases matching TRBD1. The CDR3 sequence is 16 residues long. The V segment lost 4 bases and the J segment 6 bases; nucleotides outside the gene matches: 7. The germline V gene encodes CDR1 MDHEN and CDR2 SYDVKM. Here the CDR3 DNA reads TGTGCCAGCAGTTCCCCGGGGACAGGGGGCTTCAATGAGCAGTTCTTC. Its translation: CASSSPGTGGFNEQFF.

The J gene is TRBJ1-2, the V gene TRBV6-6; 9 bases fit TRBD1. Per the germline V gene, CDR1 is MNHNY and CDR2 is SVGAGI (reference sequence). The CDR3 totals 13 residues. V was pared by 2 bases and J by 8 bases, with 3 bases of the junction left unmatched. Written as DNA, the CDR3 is TGTGCCAGCAGTTACCGGACAGGGGACGGCTACACCTTC. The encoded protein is CASSYRTGDGYTF.

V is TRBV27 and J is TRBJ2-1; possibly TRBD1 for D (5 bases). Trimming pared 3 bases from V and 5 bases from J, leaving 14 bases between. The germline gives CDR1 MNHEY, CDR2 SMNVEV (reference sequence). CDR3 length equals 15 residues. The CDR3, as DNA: TGTGCCAGCAGTTTCCGGCCACAGGCTGACAATGAGCAGTTCTTC. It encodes CASSFRPQADNEQFF.

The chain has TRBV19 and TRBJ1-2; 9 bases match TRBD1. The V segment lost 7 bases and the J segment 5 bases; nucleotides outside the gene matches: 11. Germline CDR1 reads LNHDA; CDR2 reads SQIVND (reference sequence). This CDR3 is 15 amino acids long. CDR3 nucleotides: TGTGCCAGTACCCTCCCGGGACAGGGAGGGTATGGCTACACCTTC. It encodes CASTLPGQGGYGYTF.

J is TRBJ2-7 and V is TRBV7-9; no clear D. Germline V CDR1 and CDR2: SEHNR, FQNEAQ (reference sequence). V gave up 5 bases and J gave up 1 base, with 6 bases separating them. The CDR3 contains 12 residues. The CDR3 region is CASSAESYEQYF. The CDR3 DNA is TGTGCCAGCAGCGCAGAGTCCTACGAGCAGTACTTC.

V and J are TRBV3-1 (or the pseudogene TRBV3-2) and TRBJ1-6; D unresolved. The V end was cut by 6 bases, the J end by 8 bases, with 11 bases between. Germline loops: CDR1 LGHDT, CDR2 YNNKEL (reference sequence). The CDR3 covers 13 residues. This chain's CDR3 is CASRSGEDSPLHF. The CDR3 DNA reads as TGTGCCAGCAGGTCTGGGGAAGATTCACCCCTCCACTTT.

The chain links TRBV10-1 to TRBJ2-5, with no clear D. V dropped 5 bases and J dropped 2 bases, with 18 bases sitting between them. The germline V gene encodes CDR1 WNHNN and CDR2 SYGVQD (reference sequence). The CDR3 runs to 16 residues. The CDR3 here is CASSSMYDVGQETQYF. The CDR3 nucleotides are TGCGCCAGCAGTTCCATGTACGATGTGGGGCAAGAGACCCAGTACTTC.

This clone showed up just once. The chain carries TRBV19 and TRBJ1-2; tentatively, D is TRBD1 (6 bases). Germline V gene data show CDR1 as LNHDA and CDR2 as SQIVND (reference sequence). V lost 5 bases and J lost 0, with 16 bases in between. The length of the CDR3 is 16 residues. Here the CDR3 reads CASSSRDIGSNYGYTF. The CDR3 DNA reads TGTGCCAGTAGTTCACGGGACATCGGATCTAACTATGGCTACACCTTC.

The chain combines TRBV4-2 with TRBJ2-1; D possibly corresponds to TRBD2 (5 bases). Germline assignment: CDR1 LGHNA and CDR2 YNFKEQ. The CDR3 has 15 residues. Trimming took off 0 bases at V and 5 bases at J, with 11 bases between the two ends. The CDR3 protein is CASSQDLLGDNEQFF. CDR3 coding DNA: TGTGCCAGCAGCCAAGATCTTCTCGGGGACAATGAGCAGTTCTTC.

The CDR3 is CASSIGGVSNQPQHF. The CDR3 coding sequence is TGTGCCAGTAGTATAGGGGGAGTTAGCAATCAGCCCCAGCATTTT. V is TRBV19 and J is TRBJ1-5; no firm D call. From germline, CDR1 is LNHDA and CDR2 SQIVND (reference sequence). The V end lost 1 base, the J end lost 0 bases, and 7 bases lay between the germline ends. This CDR3 comprises 15 residues.